This T cell receptor beta chain stems from a study of blood T cells in healthy people across ages. Whole-study results and caveats: Those diversity estimates obtained from one million T cells were thought to be underestimates.

Comment on this clonotype: Its antigen is currently unknown.

Combining a sample-barcoded 5' primer with a J-beta primer mix, a second PCR ran for about 7 to 12 cycles. Each cDNA molecule, via a template-switch adaptor with 12 random nucleotides, was tagged. TCRdb analysed the 5' RACE reads with MiXCR anew, one entry per CDR3 protein. The table lists 1.2 million to 1.5 million distinct CDR3 sequences, about 40% of them singletons. Each sample yielded at least 5 micrograms of PBMC total RNA. This CDR3 has 12 amino acids. CDR1 and CDR2 (germline): SQVTM, ANQGSEA. The source is a woman aged 18-29 years in good health. Sequenced: blood. The chain couples TRBV29-1 to TRBJ2-4; D is tentatively TRBD1 or TRBD2 (5 bases each). The tail of the sequence fits TRBJ2-7 better, so the J call may be wrong. CDR3 bases: TGCAGCGTTGAAGTGGGGGTCTACGAGCAGTACTTC. Amino acid sequence: CSVEVGVYEQYF.